Below are 28 T cell receptor beta chains sequenced from a single sample in a study of cytomegalovirus exposure and HLA in healthy donors. It was with 60 Vbeta and 13 Jbeta primers that the PCR ran. The data were produced by immunoSEQ multiplex PCR, yet TCRdb's version contains in-frame clones alone and is incomplete. The sample shows around 200,000 clones, about 80% of them seen only once. Sequenced material: PBMCs. The receptor source for this set is a man aged 30 to 45 in good health and CMV-seronegative.

A few counts support this clone. The rearrangement uses TRBV2 and TRBJ1-1, with D perhaps matching TRBD1 (6 bases). The germline V gene encodes CDR1 SNHLY and CDR2 FYNNEI. V lost 7 bases to trimming and J lost 3 bases, with 12 bases between them. The CDR3 covers 13 residues. The CDR3 here is CASTRGADTEAFF. CDR3 nucleotide sequence: TGTGCCAGCACTCGGGGGGCTGACACTGAAGCTTTCTTT.

The chain employs TRBV4-2 and TRBJ2-3; perhaps TRBD2 as D (5 bases). Trimming removed 0 bases from V and 6 bases from J, with 10 bases in between. The germline V gene has CDR1 LGHNA and CDR2 YNFKEQ. The CDR3 loop spans 14 amino acids. The CDR3 nucleotides are TGTGCCAGCAGCCAAGATGGTAAGCGGGATACGCAGTATTTT. Its protein product is CASSQDGKRDTQYF.

This clone came up a few times. The rearrangement joins TRBV6-1 to TRBJ1-5; the match to TRBD1 covers 7 bases. There are 18 residues in the CDR3. V lost 2 bases and J lost 2; bases outside the gene matches: 12. The germline V gene has CDR1 MNHNS and CDR2 SASEGT. This chain's CDR3 is CASSEPGRGSAGNQPQHF. DNA for the CDR3: TGTGCCAGCAGTGAACCGGGCAGGGGGTCTGCCGGCAATCAGCCCCAGCATTTT.

The table lists this clone with a few counts. The genes are TRBV11-2 and TRBJ1-1; D might be TRBD1 (6 bases). V lost 3 bases, J lost 4 bases, and 12 bases lay in between. From germline, CDR1 is SGHAT and CDR2 FQNNGV. CDR3 length: 14 amino acids. CDR3 sequence: CASSLGASATEAFF. CDR3 bases: TGTGCCAGCAGCTTGGGGGCTTCGGCCACTGAAGCTTTCTTT.

The rearrangement uses TRBV9 and TRBJ2-6; 7 nucleotides align to TRBD1. V lost 3 bases to trimming and J lost 3 bases; unmatched junction nucleotides: 6. CDR1 SGDLS and CDR2 YYNGEE come from the germline V gene. The CDR3 is made up of 16 amino acids. CDR3 nucleotide sequence: TGTGCCAGCAGCGCAGTACAGGGGTATGGGGCCAACGTCCTGACTTTC. Residues: CASSAVQGYGANVLTF.

CDR3 bases: TGTGCCATGCCTGGTAGCGGGAGTTTTAGAGATACGCAGTATTTT. Residues: CAMPGSGSFRDTQYF. The V call is TRBV10-3, the J call TRBJ2-3; 9 bases map to TRBD2. The CDR3 has 15 amino acids. CDR1 is ENHRY, CDR2 SYGVKD, per germline. Trimming removed 9 bases from V and 5 bases from J; junction bases left unmatched: 12.

This chain connects TRBV7-3 to TRBJ2-7, with D possibly matching TRBD2 (6 bases). The CDR3 is 15 amino acids. Trimming cost V 5 bases and J 3 bases, with 17 bases left between them. Germline V lookup: CDR1 SGHTA, CDR2 FQGTGA. The CDR3, as DNA: TGTGCCAGCAGCCGAACCGGGGGAAACTACTACGAGCAGTACTTC. Its protein product is CASSRTGGNYYEQYF.

This chain joins TRBV19 and TRBJ2-7; TRBD1 matches 7 bases. V shed 10 bases, J shed 1 base, and the junction held 13 bases outside the gene matches. CDR3 length: 15 amino acids. Germline loops: CDR1 LNHDA, CDR2 SQIVND (reference sequence). This chain's CDR3 is CAKQDRAHPSYEQYF. Here the CDR3 DNA reads TGTGCCAAGCAAGACAGGGCCCACCCTTCCTACGAGCAGTACTTC.

J is TRBJ1-4 and V is TRBV2; perhaps TRBD1 as D (6 bases). CDR1 SNHLY and CDR2 FYNNEI come from the germline V gene. The CDR3 spans 14 residues. V lost 6 bases to trimming and J lost 5 bases, with 13 bases between them. This CDR3 reads CASRKTGLNEKLFF. The DNA of the CDR3 is TGTGCCAGCAGAAAAACAGGGTTGAATGAAAAACTGTTTTTT.

Turning to this clone: This sample also contains other DNA sequences that code for the same CDR3. The chain is built from TRBV28 and TRBJ1-1; D ambiguous. The CDR3 length is 13 residues. V was cut by 3 bases and J by 0 bases, with 5 bases left in between. Germline V gene data show CDR1 as MDHEN and CDR2 as SYDVKM. CDR3 in amino acids: CASSFGLNTEAFF. The CDR3, as DNA: TGTGCCAGCAGTTTTGGGCTGAACACTGAAGCTTTCTTT.

The J gene is TRBJ2-7, the V gene TRBV29-1; unclear D gene. With 3 bases removed from V and 5 bases from J, the gap between germline ends came to 8 bases. Germline CDR1 and CDR2: SQVTM and ANQGSEA. CDR3 length equals 11 residues. CDR3 amino acids: CSVEWANEQYF. CDR3 nucleotides: TGCAGCGTTGAGTGGGCAAACGAGCAGTACTTC.

J is TRBJ2-1 and V is TRBV29-1; 7 nucleotides agree with TRBD2. Germline CDR1 is SQVTM and CDR2 is ANQGSEA. This CDR3 region has 16 residues. With 0 bases clipped from V and 7 bases from J, the junction kept 12 bases outside the gene matches. CDR3 amino acids: CSVEDRTRVIRNEQFF. The CDR3 region has the DNA TGCAGCGTTGAAGATCGGACTAGGGTGATTAGGAATGAGCAGTTCTTC.

The chain recombines TRBV29-1 with TRBJ1-2, with TRBD1 as a possible D gene (5 bases). The CDR3 is 12 residues long. V dropped 6 bases and J dropped 7 bases, with 15 bases sitting between them. The germline CDR1 and CDR2 sequences are SQVTM and ANQGSEA. CDR3 coding DNA: TGCAGCGTCCACCGGGGGAATGGTGGCTACACCTTC. Translation: CSVHRGNGGYTF.

V and J are TRBV6-5 and TRBJ2-7, with D maybe TRBD1 (6 bases). Germline lookup yields CDR1 MNHEY and CDR2 SVGAGI. V lost 2 bases and J 2 bases, leaving 13 bases between the germline ends. The CDR3 covers 15 residues. The CDR3 region has the DNA TGTGCCAGCAGTTACGGACCGACAGGTACCTACGAGCAGTACTTC. Amino acid sequence: CASSYGPTGTYEQYF.

The chain links TRBV9 to TRBJ2-7; D possibly corresponds to TRBD2 (5 bases). Trimming pared 0 bases from V and 2 bases from J, leaving 12 bases between. The V gene's germline CDR1 is SGDLS and CDR2 YYNGEE. The CDR3 covers 15 residues. The CDR3 sequence: CASSVDSGLTYEQYF. CDR3 bases: TGTGCCAGCAGCGTAGACTCGGGATTAACCTACGAGCAGTACTTC.

The V and J genes are TRBV30 and TRBJ2-7, with D possibly TRBD1 on 5 matching bases. Looked up from germline, CDR1 is GTSNPN and CDR2 is SVGIG (reference sequence). V was shortened by 1 base and J by 7 bases, with 14 bases between the two germline ends. This CDR3 comprises 13 residues. The CDR3 DNA reads TGTGCCTGGAGTGAGATAGGGGTGGGAGAGCAGTACTTC. This gives the protein CAWSEIGVGEQYF.

V gene TRBV6-1 combines with J gene TRBJ1-5, with 8 bases matching TRBD1. Germline CDR1 is MNHNS and CDR2 is SASEGT. V shed 7 bases and J 4 bases; nucleotides not matched to a gene: 9. The CDR3 totals 15 residues. CDR3 bases: TGTGCCAGCAAAACCGGACAGGGTCAGAATCAGCCCCAGCATTTT. Encoded protein: CASKTGQGQNQPQHF.

This clone rates as medium-sized. The same CDR3 can be traced to other DNA sequences in this sample. V and J are TRBV5-6 and TRBJ1-1, with a weak D call TRBD1 (6 bases). The CDR3 totals 14 residues. Between the trimmed V and J ends, which lost 2 bases and 5 bases, there was a span of 13 bases. CDR1 and CDR2 from the germline V gene are SGHDT and YYEEEE. This CDR3 is CASSFSGGRTEAFF. The CDR3 DNA follows: TGTGCCAGCAGCTTCTCGGGGGGCAGAACTGAAGCTTTCTTT.

This clone was recorded a few times. The CDR3 nucleotides are TGCAGCGCGGCGGGACAGCTGAACACTGAAGCTTTCTTT. This sequence encodes CSAAGQLNTEAFF. The chain joins TRBV29-1 to TRBJ1-1; 7 bases match TRBD1. The CDR3 sequence is 13 residues long. Germline CDR1 is SQVTM and CDR2 is ANQGSEA. Germline trimming cut 7 bases from V and 0 bases from J; bases unmatched to any gene: 5.

This clone showed up just once. The chain is built from TRBV25-1 and TRBJ2-7; 11 bases align to TRBD1. Germline trimming cut 6 bases from V and 3 bases from J; bases unmatched to any gene: 10. Germline V gene sequence: CDR1 MGHDK, CDR2 SYGVNS. This CDR3 contains 16 residues. CDR3 DNA sequence: TGTGCCAGCAGCTCAGGGGGGACAGGGGGTCACTACGAGCAGTACTTC. It translates to CASSSGGTGGHYEQYF.

This chain links TRBV9 with TRBJ2-3; D is undetermined. The CDR3 contains 11 residues. Trimming pared 7 bases from V and 7 bases from J, leaving 10 bases between. Germline lookup yields CDR1 SGDLS and CDR2 YYNGEE. The CDR3 DNA is TGTGCCAGCCCCGGTTTGAATACGCAGTATTTT. It codes for CASPGLNTQYF.

The genes are TRBV11-3 and TRBJ2-2, with TRBD1 as a possible D gene (6 bases). V shed 5 bases and J shed 4 bases, with 14 bases lying between them. CDR1 and CDR2 (germline): SGHNT, YENEEA. CDR3 size: 15 residues. CDR3 sequence: CASSPGQSSTGELFF. The CDR3 bases are TGTGCCAGCAGCCCCGGACAGAGTAGCACCGGGGAGCTGTTTTTT.

The chain is built from TRBV7-3 and TRBJ2-5; 12 bases fit TRBD2. Germline CDR1 is SGHTA and CDR2 is FQGTGA. The CDR3 is 15 amino acids. Germline trimming cut 2 bases from V and 5 bases from J; bases unmatched to any gene: 3. CDR3 amino acids: CASSLGLAGLETQYF. For the CDR3, the DNA is TGTGCCAGCAGCTTAGGACTAGCGGGACTGGAGACCCAGTACTTC.

This clone was seen just once. The rearrangement links TRBV6-1 to TRBJ2-5, with D possibly being TRBD2 (6 bases). Trimming shortened V by 2 bases and J by 1 base, and 14 bases separated the two germline ends. This CDR3 is built from 16 residues. Germline V CDR1 and CDR2: MNHNS, SASEGT. The CDR3, as DNA: TGTGCCAGCAGTGAATTACCCGGGAGAGCCCAAGAGACCCAGTACTTC. This translates into CASSELPGRAQETQYF.

The rearrangement links TRBV27 to TRBJ2-3, with D unclear. The V and J ends lost 11 bases and 0 bases respectively, with 9 bases between them. The CDR3 has 12 amino acids. Looked up from germline, CDR1 is MNHEY and CDR2 is SMNVEV (reference sequence). The CDR3, as DNA: TGTGCCCATATCACAAGCACAGATACGCAGTATTTT. Its protein product is CAHITSTDTQYF.

This chain links TRBV29-1 with TRBJ2-2, with D possibly being TRBD2 (7 bases). Trimming stripped 4 bases from V and 5 bases from J, with 20 bases between. Per the germline V gene, CDR1 is SQVTM and CDR2 is ANQGSEA. The CDR3 is 16 residues long. CDR3 amino acids: CSVGGAGAVGTGELFF. The CDR3, as DNA: TGCAGCGTTGGGGGTGCGGGGGCTGTGGGGACCGGGGAGCTGTTTTTT.

In its sample, this clone was seen a few times. V usage is TRBV19 and J usage is TRBJ2-2; TRBD2 matches at 8 bases. The CDR3 runs to 14 residues. Germline CDR1 and CDR2: LNHDA and SQIVND (reference sequence). Trimming took 6 bases from V and 5 from J; bases not matched to a gene: 5. This CDR3 is CASRGASGTGELFF. Here the CDR3 DNA reads TGTGCCAGTAGGGGGGCTAGCGGGACCGGGGAGCTGTTTTTT.

The J gene is TRBJ2-2, the V gene TRBV28; TRBD1 matches at 9 bases. From germline, CDR1 is MDHEN and CDR2 SYDVKM. The V segment lost 5 bases and the J segment 2 bases; nucleotides outside the gene matches: 9. The CDR3 has 17 residues. The CDR3 coding sequence is TGTGCCAGCAGTACAACCTGGACAGGGGCAAACACCGGGGAGCTGTTTTTT. It translates to CASSTTWTGANTGELFF.